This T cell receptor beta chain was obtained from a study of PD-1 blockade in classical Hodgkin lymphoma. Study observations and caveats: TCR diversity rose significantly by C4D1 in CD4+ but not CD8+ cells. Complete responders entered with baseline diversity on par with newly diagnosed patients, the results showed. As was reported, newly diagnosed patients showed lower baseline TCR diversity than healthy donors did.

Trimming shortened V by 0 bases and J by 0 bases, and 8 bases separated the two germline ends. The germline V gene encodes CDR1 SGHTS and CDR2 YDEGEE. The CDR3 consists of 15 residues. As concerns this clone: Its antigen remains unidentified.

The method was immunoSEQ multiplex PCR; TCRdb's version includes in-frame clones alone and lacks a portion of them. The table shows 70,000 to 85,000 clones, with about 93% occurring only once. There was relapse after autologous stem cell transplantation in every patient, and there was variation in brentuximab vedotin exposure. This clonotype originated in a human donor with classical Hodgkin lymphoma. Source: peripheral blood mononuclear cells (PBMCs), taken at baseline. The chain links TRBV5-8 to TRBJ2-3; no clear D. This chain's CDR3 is CASSLAPISTDTQYF. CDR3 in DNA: TGTGCCAGCAGCTTGGCCCCAATCAGCACAGATACGCAGTATTTT.